The entry that follows covers one T cell receptor beta chain sequence. Its antigen remains unidentified. The PCR was carried out with 60 Vbeta primers and 13 Jbeta primers. Assay: immunoSEQ multiplex PCR; the TCRdb copy retains only in-frame clones and omits some. The sample lists about 160,000 clones, 81% seen once, with 1.9% in the top ten. This entry comes from a study of cytomegalovirus exposure and HLA in healthy donors. As for the study in general: There were approximately 400 genotyped donors. Of these, about 81% fell in the genetic ancestry cluster associated with self-reported Caucasian donors.

Germline CDR1 and CDR2: MGHDK and SYGVNS. This CDR3 has 15 residues. The V gene end was trimmed by 3 bases and the J gene end by 9 bases; junction bases not matched to a gene: 7. Study outcomes and limitations: TRBV6-2, TRBV6-3 and some other V segments were unresolvable in 87-base-pair reads. Later genetic work tied a missense DCLRE1C variant to beta-chain V and J trimming. A later analysis associated approximately 17,000 TCR beta sequences with HLA alleles at a 0.05 false discovery rate.

The clonotype comes from a woman between 18 and 30 years old in good health and CMV-seronegative. The source material was PBMCs. This chain connects TRBV25-1 to TRBJ1-6; 8 bases align to TRBD1. The CDR3 DNA is TGTGCCAGCAGTGACCCCGGGACAGGTCTTTCACCCCTCCACTTT. This translates into CASSDPGTGLSPLHF.